This paragraph covers one T cell receptor beta chain sequence. Assay: immunoSEQ multiplex PCR; the TCRdb copy retains only in-frame clones and omits some. The data contain around 110,000 clones, roughly nine tenths of them singletons. The data are from a study of T cell changes during pregnancy in multiple sclerosis. The CDR3 extends over 14 amino acids. Unmatched junction bases numbered 7, after V lost 5 bases and J lost 5 bases. Germline assignment: CDR1 GTSNPN and CDR2 SVGIG (reference sequence). The receptor's source is a female donor with multiple sclerosis, enrolled in a pregnancy study. The rearrangement links TRBV30 to TRBJ2-1; 9 nucleotides agree with TRBD1. The sequenced sample was peripheral blood, obtained in the third trimester of pregnancy. CDR3 DNA sequence: TGTGCCTGGGGGCCGGGACAGGGAGACAATGAGCAGTTCTTC. As protein: CAWGPGQGDNEQFF.